This T cell receptor (beta chain) was recorded in a study of cytomegalovirus exposure and HLA in healthy donors. The PCR contained 60 Vbeta and 13 Jbeta primers. The method was immunoSEQ multiplex PCR; TCRdb's version includes in-frame clones alone and lacks a portion of them. The table includes 140,000 to 150,000 clones, more than 60% detected once. The CDR3 runs to 14 residues. Germline loops: CDR1 GTSNPN, CDR2 SVGIG (reference sequence). Trimming pared 1 base from V and 1 base from J, leaving 11 bases between. The J gene is TRBJ2-7, the V gene TRBV30; unclear D gene. This clonotype was obtained from a man aged 40-49 years in good health and CMV-seropositive. Sequencing input: PBMCs. CDR3 bases: TGTGCCTGGAGTGCCCCGGGTAGGTCCTACGAGCAGTACTTC. Its translation: CAWSAPGRSYEQYF. The variable domain in full, with the rest retrieved from reference TRBV30 and TRBJ2-7, is SQTIHQWPATLVQPVGSPLSLECTVEGTSNPNLYWYRQAAGRGLQLLFYSVGIGQISSEVPQNLSASRPQDRQFILSSKKLLLSDSGFYLCAWSAPGRSYEQYFGPGTRLTVT.